This T cell receptor (beta chain) was captured by sequencing in a study of shared clonotypes between healthy human individuals. The V end lost 4 bases, the J end lost 5 bases, and 10 bases lay between the germline ends. CDR1 is SGHNT, CDR2 YYREEE, per germline (reference sequence). There are 13 residues in the CDR3. On sorted subsets, replicate PCRs used about 0.2 ug DNA, or 25,000 to 35,000 T cell genomes. The method was immunoSEQ multiplex PCR; TCRdb's version includes in-frame clones alone and lacks a portion of them. Of fewer than 1.4 million clones listed, about 84% are singletons. V gene TRBV5-4 combines with J gene TRBJ2-1; D not certain. The clonotype comes from a man aged 18-30 years in good health. Some clones in this sample may be carry-over from other donors' samples. Sequenced input: memory CD4+ T cells from PBMCs. The subset: CD45RA-negative fraction. CDR3 region: CASSLNRDNEQFF. CDR3 nucleotides: TGTGCCAGCAGCCTAAACCGGGACAATGAGCAGTTCTTC.